This paragraph covers one T cell receptor beta chain sequence. The data belong to a study of blood T cell repertoires in COVID-19. Looking at the study overall: Italy, Spain and the United States were the sources of the convalescent and acute COVID-19 samples. T cells, B-cell-depleted T cells, or PBMCs provided the cDNA or gDNA that served as material.

The germline V gene has CDR1 KGHDR and CDR2 SFDVKD. This CDR3 is built from 16 residues. The junction had 5 bases not matched to a gene; V was cut back by 5 bases and J by 4 bases. How the authors handled the data: Reference gene primer amplification gave nucleated cell count estimates. Data came from immunoSEQ multiplex PCR; TCRdb stores just in-frame clones and leaves some out. D and trimming come from the DNA, and the V and J calls and clone size come from that table. The table lists about 200,000 clones, 90% of them singletons. The sequence was collected from a man aged 45-65 years with acute or convalescent COVID-19. Sequencing was done on a sample of peripheral blood. The chain uses TRBV24-1 and TRBJ1-5; the match to TRBD1 covers 12 bases. The CDR3 coding sequence is TGTGCCACCAGTGCCGGGACAGGGGGCTTTAATCAGCCCCAGCATTTT. It translates to CATSAGTGGFNQPQHF.